Each of the 19 T cell receptor beta chains below was sequenced from the same sample in a study of blood T cell repertoires in COVID-19. The repertoire was sequenced with immunoSEQ multiplex PCR; TCRdb's copy has only in-frame clones and lacks some. The sample contains about 180,000 clones, roughly nine tenths of which appear only once. Sequenced material: peripheral blood. These receptors all come from a woman aged 25-40 years with active or convalescent COVID-19.

This sequence joins TRBV24-1 and TRBJ1-1; the D is unclear. Trimming stripped 10 bases from V and 1 base from J, with 6 bases between. Germline V CDR1 and CDR2: KGHDR, SFDVKD. CDR3 length: 11 residues. The CDR3 protein is CATAWNTEAFF. The CDR3 DNA reads as TGTGCCACGGCTTGGAACACTGAAGCTTTCTTT.

The chain joins TRBV18 to TRBJ1-1; 9 bases match TRBD1. Germline-derived CDR1 and CDR2 are KGHSH and LQKENI. The CDR3 length is 15 residues. Trimming removed 3 bases from V and 4 bases from J; junction bases left unmatched: 6. CDR3 loop: CASSPTGTGFTEAFF. Here the CDR3 DNA reads TGTGCCAGCTCACCTACCGGGACAGGGTTCACTGAAGCTTTCTTT.

The chain employs TRBV19 and TRBJ2-7; possibly TRBD1 for D (5 bases). The germline CDR1 and CDR2 sequences are LNHDA and SQIVND (reference sequence). V was clipped by 6 bases and J by 2 bases, with 14 bases between them. The CDR3 has 14 residues. CDR3 DNA: TGTGCCAGTAGGGATCCGACAGAAACCTACGAGCAGTACTTC. It yields the protein CASRDPTETYEQYF. Together with reference TRBV19 and TRBJ2-7, the CDR3 gives the full variable domain: DGGITQSPKYLFRKEGQNVTLSCEQNLNHDAMYWYRQDPGQGLRLIYYSQIVNDFQKGDIAEGYSVSREKKESFPLTVTSAQKNPTAFYLCASRDPTETYEQYFGPGTRLTVT.

This rearrangement joins TRBV5-1 to TRBJ1-2; D possibly corresponds to TRBD1 (6 bases). Per germline, CDR1 SGHRS and CDR2 YFSETQ. V gave up 4 bases and J gave up 5 bases, with 21 bases separating them. This CDR3 region has 16 residues. CDR3 amino acids: CASSEGTAPQGYGYTF. CDR3 bases: TGCGCCAGCAGCGAGGGGACGGCGCCCCAGGGGTATGGCTACACCTTC.

The chain joins TRBV25-1 to TRBJ2-5; D is undetermined. V lost 6 bases to trimming and J lost 5 bases, with 7 bases between them. CDR3 length: 11 amino acids. CDR1 and CDR2 (germline): MGHDK, SYGVNS. CDR3 sequence: CASRVRETQYF. CDR3 coding DNA: TGTGCCAGCAGAGTACGGGAGACCCAGTACTTC.

This sequence joins TRBV28 and TRBJ1-1; D is unclear. With 5 bases removed from V and 4 bases from J, the gap between germline ends came to 8 bases. This CDR3 contains 12 residues. Germline CDR1 MDHEN, CDR2 SYDVKM. The CDR3 DNA follows: TGTGCCAGCAGTGGTCAGGTCACTGAAGCTTTCTTT. The encoded protein is CASSGQVTEAFF.

The chain couples TRBV6-4 to TRBJ1-2; D remains unclear. Trimming left V 7 bases short and J 0 bases short, with 21 bases between. The CDR3 covers 17 residues. Per the germline V gene, CDR1 is MRHNA and CDR2 is SNTAGT. CDR3 in amino acids: CASKVVSYREANYGYTF. CDR3 sequence (DNA): TGTGCCAGCAAAGTTGTAAGTTACAGAGAAGCTAACTATGGCTACACCTTC.

The chain joins TRBV28 to TRBJ1-2; D is unclear. Germline CDR1 is MDHEN and CDR2 is SYDVKM. With 3 bases removed from V and 4 bases from J, the gap between germline ends came to 12 bases. The CDR3 has 14 residues. The CDR3 protein is CASSFSSSPYGYTF. The CDR3 DNA is TGTGCCAGCAGTTTTTCCTCGTCCCCCTATGGCTACACCTTC.

The chain recombines TRBV7-9 with TRBJ1-2, with 10 bases identical to TRBD1. The CDR3 contains 16 residues. V lost 2 bases to trimming and J lost 4 bases; unmatched junction nucleotides: 7. Germline V CDR1 and CDR2: SEHNR, FQNEAQ (reference sequence). The CDR3 spells CASSLRDRGGSYGYTF. DNA of the CDR3: TGTGCCAGCAGCTTAAGGGACAGGGGCGGAAGCTATGGCTACACCTTC.

This chain connects TRBV5-1 to TRBJ2-5; TRBD2 might be the D (6 bases). V lost 0 bases, J lost 5 bases, and 14 bases lay in between. The germline V gene has CDR1 SGHRS and CDR2 YFSETQ. The CDR3 consists of 15 residues. The CDR3 spells CASSLVPGASETQYF. CDR3 DNA sequence: TGCGCCAGCAGCTTGGTTCCGGGAGCGAGTGAGACCCAGTACTTC.

This chain connects TRBV12-3 or TRBV12-4 to TRBJ1-1; D unresolved. Trimming took off 4 bases at V and 1 base at J, with 7 bases between the two ends. The CDR3 extends over 13 amino acids. The CDR3 DNA is TGTGCCAGCAGTTGGGAGGCGAACACTGAAGCTTTCTTT. The encoded protein is CASSWEANTEAFF.

This clone was observed a few times. The chain is built from TRBV6-5 and TRBJ1-4; no clear D. The CDR3 covers 13 residues. The V gene lost 7 bases and the J gene lost 5 bases, with 11 bases spanning the gap. CDR1 and CDR2 from the germline V gene are MNHEY and SVGAGI. The CDR3 is CASTVVKNEKLFF. DNA of the CDR3: TGTGCCAGCACAGTTGTCAAAAATGAAAAACTGTTTTTT.

J is TRBJ2-7 and V is TRBV19, with 11 bases that match TRBD1. CDR1 and CDR2 (germline): LNHDA, SQIVND (reference sequence). The CDR3 totals 14 residues. The ends lost 5 bases at V and 3 bases at J; junction bases unmatched: 3. The CDR3 DNA sequence: TGTGCCAGTAGTCCCGGGACAGGGGGCTACGAGCAGTACTTC. Residues: CASSPGTGGYEQYF.

This clone has a single count. The genes are TRBV9 and TRBJ2-7; maybe TRBD2 (5 bases). V lost 0 bases and J lost 5, with 9 bases in between. Per the germline V gene, CDR1 is SGDLS and CDR2 is YYNGEE. The CDR3 spans 13 residues. CDR3: CASSVGGEDEQYF. In nucleotides, the CDR3 is TGTGCCAGCAGCGTAGGGGGAGAGGACGAGCAGTACTTC.

This sequence joins TRBV5-4 and TRBJ2-7, with 8 bases fitting TRBD1. V was pared by 5 bases and J by 3 bases, with 10 bases of the junction left unmatched. This CDR3 has 15 residues. From germline, CDR1 is SGHNT and CDR2 YYREEE (reference sequence). CDR3 sequence reads: CASSFQGTGGYEQYF. The CDR3 nucleotides are TGTGCCAGCAGTTTTCAAGGGACAGGCGGCTACGAGCAGTACTTC.

The chain employs TRBV10-2 and TRBJ2-7; maybe TRBD1 (6 bases). The V and J ends lost 4 bases and 3 bases respectively, with 22 bases between them. The CDR3 loop spans 17 amino acids. Per the germline V gene, CDR1 is WSHSY and CDR2 is SAAADI. CDR3: CASSAGGGRGRNYEQYF. In DNA, the CDR3 is TGCGCCAGCAGTGCTGGCGGCGGCAGGGGTAGGAACTACGAGCAGTACTTC.

The CDR3 bases are TGCGCCAGCAGTGACGTTTTAACCGGGGAGCTGTTTTTT. It encodes CASSDVLTGELFF. The V gene is TRBV10-1, the J gene TRBJ2-2; D is undetermined. Germline V gene lookup returns CDR1 WNHNN and CDR2 SYGVQD (reference sequence). The CDR3 runs 13 residues. V gave up 3 bases and J gave up 5 bases, with 7 bases separating them.

The V and J genes are TRBV5-1 and TRBJ1-3, with D tentatively TRBD1 (5 bases). The V gene's germline CDR1 is SGHRS and CDR2 YFSETQ. This CDR3 has 14 residues. V was trimmed by 4 bases and J by 0 bases, leaving 8 bases between them. CDR3 in amino acids: CASSRDSSGNTIYF. CDR3 sequence (DNA): TGCGCCAGCAGCCGAGACAGCTCTGGAAACACCATATATTTT.

This chain uses TRBV2 with TRBJ2-1, with 15 bases aligning to TRBD2. The CDR3 loop spans 13 amino acids. After removal of 8 bases from V and 9 bases from J, the junction contained 2 bases not matched to a gene. Germline CDR1 and CDR2: SNHLY and FYNNEI. CDR3 protein: CASGTSGGLEQFF. CDR3 DNA sequence: TGTGCCAGCGGGACTAGCGGGGGGCTTGAGCAGTTCTTC.